These 28 T cell receptor beta chains share one sample of origin, sequenced in a study of technical replicates of blood from several donors. TCRdb's table, derived via immunoSEQ multiplex PCR, lists solely in-frame clones and lacks some. Of around 72,000 clones listed, around 91% are singletons. The material sequenced was T cells isolated from PBMCs. The source of these receptors is a human donor in good health.

The V gene is TRBV30, the J gene TRBJ1-5, with no clear D. Trimming cost V 3 bases and J 0 bases, with 12 bases left between them. Germline V lookup: CDR1 GTSNPN, CDR2 SVGIG (reference sequence). This CDR3 contains 15 residues. The CDR3 loop reads CAWRERGNSNQPQHF. CDR3 in DNA: TGTGCCTGGAGGGAGCGGGGAAATAGCAATCAGCCCCAGCATTTT.

The J gene is TRBJ2-1, the V gene TRBV7-2; 7 nucleotides agree with TRBD2. Trimming cost V 7 bases and J 6 bases; bases outside gene matches: 9. In germline, CDR1 is SGHTA, CDR2 FQGNSA. The CDR3 runs 14 residues. The CDR3 protein is CASKWAGDSNEQFF. In DNA, the CDR3 is TGTGCCAGCAAATGGGCGGGAGACTCCAATGAGCAGTTCTTC.

The chain uses TRBV5-1 and TRBJ2-1, with D perhaps matching TRBD2 (5 bases). V dropped 2 bases and J dropped 4 bases, with 10 bases sitting between them. CDR1 is SGHRS and CDR2 is YFSETQ in the germline V gene. The CDR3 covers 14 residues. CDR3 sequence (DNA): TGCGCCAGCAGCTTAGAGGGATCTTACAATGAGCAGTTCTTC. Its translation is CASSLEGSYNEQFF.

This rearrangement joins TRBV5-4 to TRBJ2-7; 9 positions match TRBD2. Per the germline V gene, CDR1 is SGHNT and CDR2 is YYREEE (reference sequence). With V trimmed by 9 bases and J by 4 bases, 11 bases remained unmatched. The CDR3 has 14 residues. The CDR3 nucleotides read TGTGCCACCCCTAATAGCGGGAGAAAGTACGAGCAGTACTTC. Encoded protein: CATPNSGRKYEQYF.

V gene TRBV7-2 combines with J gene TRBJ1-2, with a tentative D call TRBD1 (6 bases). V was clipped by 6 bases and J by 5 bases, with 16 bases between them. Germline V gene sequence: CDR1 SGHTA, CDR2 FQGNSA. The CDR3 is made up of 14 amino acids. Here the CDR3 DNA reads TGTGCCAGCAGTCTAATTGGGACATATTATGGCTACACCTTC. It codes for CASSLIGTYYGYTF.

The gene calls are TRBV27 and TRBJ2-7, with 11 bases aligning to TRBD1. The junction had 5 bases not matched to a gene; V was cut back by 8 bases and J by 2 bases. Germline values: CDR1 MNHEY, CDR2 SMNVEV (reference sequence). The CDR3 has 14 residues. As DNA, the CDR3 is TGTGCCAGCGCTCCGGGACAGGGGGCCTACGAGCAGTACTTC. This codes for CASAPGQGAYEQYF.

The chain is built from TRBV5-6 and TRBJ2-1, with 8 positions matching TRBD2. Germline assignment: CDR1 SGHDT and CDR2 YYEEEE. The CDR3 is made up of 16 amino acids. Trimming removed 4 bases from V and 4 bases from J; junction bases left unmatched: 10. CDR3 sequence: CASSVKSGGTYNEQFF. The DNA of the CDR3 is TGTGCCAGCAGCGTCAAGAGCGGGGGTACATACAATGAGCAGTTCTTC.

The rearrangement uses TRBV9 and TRBJ2-7, with 9 bases aligning to TRBD1. CDR3 length: 16 residues. Per the germline V gene, CDR1 is SGDLS and CDR2 is YYNGEE. The junction had 10 bases not matched to a gene; V was cut back by 3 bases and J by 3 bases. The CDR3 DNA reads as TGTGCCAGCAGCGCATCCCCGGGACAGGGATACTACGAGCAGTACTTC. It translates to CASSASPGQGYYEQYF.

V gene TRBV7-9 combines with J gene TRBJ2-1, with 12 positions matching TRBD2. Trimming removed 5 bases from V and 8 bases from J; junction bases left unmatched: 10. This CDR3 has 16 amino acids. CDR1 is SEHNR, CDR2 FQNEAQ, per germline (reference sequence). The CDR3 DNA sequence: TGTGCCAGCAGCCCTTTCGGGACTAGCGGGTGGGATGAGCAGTTCTTC. Protein: CASSPFGTSGWDEQFF.

The J gene is TRBJ1-5, the V gene TRBV2, with D hard to call. The CDR3 length is 14 residues. Per germline, CDR1 SNHLY and CDR2 FYNNEI. With 0 bases removed from V and 8 bases from J, the gap between germline ends came to 11 bases. CDR3 nucleotide sequence: TGTGCCAGCAGTGAAGCGCGGGCACCCGAGCCCCAGCATTTT. Residues: CASSEARAPEPQHF.

In this sample, this clone turned up a few times. V is TRBV9 and J is TRBJ1-2, with a weak D call TRBD1 (5 bases). CDR3 length: 13 residues. Germline assignment: CDR1 SGDLS and CDR2 YYNGEE. Trimming pared 4 bases from V and 7 bases from J, leaving 14 bases between. The chain's CDR3 is CASSPGEGSGYTF. For the CDR3, the DNA is TGTGCCAGCAGCCCGGGGGAGGGTAGTGGCTACACCTTC.

Here the CDR3 reads CASSLAGGPSYNEQFF. CDR3 DNA sequence: TGTGCCAGCAGCTTAGCAGGGGGCCCTTCCTACAATGAGCAGTTCTTC. The V call is TRBV7-9, the J call TRBJ2-1; 7 bases map to TRBD1. This CDR3 is 16 amino acids long. The germline V gene has CDR1 SEHNR and CDR2 FQNEAQ (reference sequence). The ends lost 0 bases at V and 1 base at J; junction bases unmatched: 3.

V is TRBV11-2 and J is TRBJ2-3, with a tentative D call TRBD2 (5 bases). V was trimmed by 2 bases and J by 0 bases, leaving 12 bases between them. CDR1 and CDR2 from the germline V gene are SGHAT and FQNNGV. This CDR3 spans 16 amino acids. The CDR3 nucleotides are TGTGCCAGCAGCTTAACAGCGGAACTTAGCACAGATACGCAGTATTTT. Encoded protein: CASSLTAELSTDTQYF. Using reference TRBV11-2 and TRBJ2-3 for the parts outside the CDR3, the full variable domain is EAGVAQSPRYKIIEKRQSVAFWCNPISGHATLYWYQQILGQGPKLLIQFQNNGVVDDSQLPKDRFSAERLKGVDSTLKIQPAKLEDSAVYLCASSLTAELSTDTQYFGPGTRLTVL.

The gene calls are TRBV11-2 and TRBJ1-2, with TRBD1 matching over 7 bases. V shed 3 bases, J shed 2 bases, and the junction held 9 bases outside the gene matches. The CDR3 has 16 residues. CDR1 and CDR2 (germline): SGHAT, FQNNGV. The CDR3 protein is CASSLKTGTINYGYTF. The CDR3 DNA is TGTGCCAGCAGCTTGAAGACAGGGACGATAAACTATGGCTACACCTTC.

The CDR3 region has the DNA TGTGCCAGCAGTGTTGAAAGGGGGGAGACCCAGTACTTC. Protein: CASSVERGETQYF. This chain links TRBV6-1 with TRBJ2-5; D perhaps matches TRBD1 (6 bases). The CDR3 length is 13 residues. The germline gives CDR1 MNHNS, CDR2 SASEGT. Deletions cut 4 bases from V and 5 bases from J, with 11 bases between.

The chain joins TRBV27 to TRBJ2-1, with 13 positions matching TRBD2. CDR3 length: 14 amino acids. Trimming at V came to 3 bases and at J to 10 bases, leaving 3 bases not matched to a gene. Germline lookup yields CDR1 MNHEY and CDR2 SMNVEV (reference sequence). The CDR3 spells CASSLAGLAGEQFF. Here the CDR3 DNA reads TGTGCCAGCAGTTTGGCGGGACTAGCGGGGGAGCAGTTCTTC.

This sequence joins TRBV19 and TRBJ2-7; TRBD2 matches 9 bases. From germline, CDR1 is LNHDA and CDR2 SQIVND (reference sequence). V dropped 3 bases and J dropped 6; count of bases not matched to a gene: 9. The CDR3 spans 15 residues. The CDR3, as DNA: TGTGCCAGTAGTATCGCTAGCGGGAAAGGGAGCGAGCAGTACTTC. Its translation is CASSIASGKGSEQYF.

The V and J genes are TRBV5-4 and TRBJ2-3, with D possibly matching TRBD2 (5 bases). V lost 2 bases, J lost 8 bases, and 6 bases lay in between. CDR1 and CDR2 from the germline V gene are SGHNT and YYREEE (reference sequence). The CDR3 consists of 11 residues. CDR3 residues: CASSLEGTQYF. As DNA, the CDR3 is TGTGCCAGCAGCTTAGAGGGTACGCAGTATTTT.

This chain uses TRBV5-6 with TRBJ2-1; TRBD2 is a possible D gene (6 bases). The ends were cut back, 0 bases at V and 9 bases at J, with 16 bases in the middle. This CDR3 comprises 15 residues. Germline CDR1 is SGHDT and CDR2 is YYEEEE. CDR3 nucleotide sequence: TGTGCCAGCAGCTTGGGACTAGGGGATGGGGGTGAGCAGTTCTTC. This codes for CASSLGLGDGGEQFF.

This chain connects TRBV15 to TRBJ1-1, with no clear D. With 4 bases removed from V and 4 bases from J, the gap between germline ends came to 7 bases. This CDR3 contains 12 residues. Germline CDR1 is LNHNV and CDR2 is YYDKDF (reference sequence). The CDR3 sequence: CATSIGTTEAFF. The CDR3 DNA is TGTGCCACCAGCATCGGTACCACTGAAGCTTTCTTT.

V gene TRBV9 combines with J gene TRBJ2-3, with TRBD2 matching 9 bases. The CDR3 covers 17 residues. The germline V gene has CDR1 SGDLS and CDR2 YYNGEE. J was trimmed by 2 bases and V by 4 bases; bases with no gene match: 11. As DNA, the CDR3 is TGTGCCAGCAGCTCCCCCGGCGGGAGGGATCTCACAGATACGCAGTATTTT. Its translation is CASSSPGGRDLTDTQYF.

The chain joins TRBV7-6 to TRBJ2-4; 8 nucleotides line up with TRBD2. Losses at the gene ends were 5 bases for V and 2 bases for J; bases not matched to a gene: 5. Germline V gene sequence: CDR1 SGHVS, CDR2 FNYEAQ. The CDR3 sequence is 15 residues long. In DNA form, the CDR3 reads TGTGCCAGCAGCATGACTAGCGCACCCAAAAACATTCAGTACTTC. This translates into CASSMTSAPKNIQYF.

V usage is TRBV6-1 and J usage is TRBJ1-5; tentative D call: TRBD1 (5 bases). This CDR3 spans 14 amino acids. V was cut by 6 bases and J by 7 bases, with 16 bases left in between. CDR1 is MNHNS, CDR2 SASEGT, per germline. The CDR3 DNA is TGTGCCAGCAGCCAGACAGTAAATGCGCAGCCCCAGCATTTT. Its protein is CASSQTVNAQPQHF.

The chain couples TRBV6-1 to TRBJ2-5, with D tentatively TRBD1 (5 bases). Trimming shortened V by 7 bases and J by 5 bases, and 20 bases separated the two germline ends. Germline-derived CDR1 and CDR2 are MNHNS and SASEGT. This CDR3 contains 15 residues. CDR3 protein: CASTKGVVVSETQYF. The DNA of the CDR3 is TGTGCCAGCACCAAAGGGGTAGTGGTGTCTGAGACCCAGTACTTC.

The rearrangement uses TRBV15 and TRBJ2-2; 7 bases align to TRBD1. The CDR3 totals 15 residues. The trim removed 4 bases at V and 3 bases at J, leaving 5 bases unmatched. The germline V gene has CDR1 LNHNV and CDR2 YYDKDF (reference sequence). DNA of the CDR3: TGTGCCACCAGCACTGGGGACAGTTACACCGGGGAGCTGTTTTTT. It yields the protein CATSTGDSYTGELFF.

The chain is built from TRBV11-2 and TRBJ2-7; tentative D call: TRBD2 (6 bases). This CDR3 has 13 amino acids. Germline V CDR1 and CDR2: SGHAT, FQNNGV. The V end was cut by 3 bases, the J end by 3 bases, with 9 bases between. The CDR3 DNA reads TGTGCCAGCAGCTTGGGACTGAACTACGAGCAGTACTTC. This codes for CASSLGLNYEQYF.

This clone was found a few times. The chain has TRBV28 and TRBJ1-2; D gene uncertain. Between the trimmed V and J ends, which lost 6 bases and 9 bases, there was a span of 11 bases. The length of the CDR3 is 11 residues. The germline CDR1 and CDR2 sequences are MDHEN and SYDVKM. The DNA of the CDR3 is TGTGCCAGCAGCACCCTATTCAGCTACACCTTC. This encodes CASSTLFSYTF.

The V and J genes are TRBV28 and TRBJ2-1; 9 bases align to TRBD2. The trim removed 2 bases at V and 8 bases at J, leaving 7 bases unmatched. Germline V gene sequence: CDR1 MDHEN, CDR2 SYDVKM. The CDR3 spans 15 residues. Here the CDR3 reads CASSLAGGPRDEQFF. The CDR3 DNA follows: TGTGCCAGCAGTTTAGCGGGAGGGCCTAGGGATGAGCAGTTCTTC.